This T cell receptor (beta chain) was found in a study of OX40 agonist ivuxolimab in advanced cancers. About the study: Partial responses were recorded for three patients, including one with hepatocellular carcinoma and two with cutaneous melanoma. Overall study results and limits: CD8+ T cells (on average) carried more expanded clones than CD4+ T cells. Blood T cells, both CD4+ and CD8+, expanded clonally by week 6 at 0.1 to 3.0 mg/kg.

In regard to this clone: Its antigen remains unknown.

The CDR3 runs 12 residues. V shed 7 bases and J shed 7 bases, with 14 bases lying between them. The V gene's germline CDR1 is SGHRS and CDR2 YFSETQ. This table comes from immunoSEQ multiplex PCR, and its TCRdb copy is limited to in-frame clones, with some not included. The sample consists of about 59,000 clones, 84% of them appearing once. The sample consisted of CD4+ or CD8+ T cells sorted from blood, taken in a trial of the OX40 agonist ivuxolimab. This TCR was sampled from an adult with an advanced solid tumor such as melanoma, head and neck, liver or kidney cancer. This chain links TRBV5-1 with TRBJ1-2; D is ambiguous. CDR3 amino acids: CASGIGEGGYTF. The CDR3 DNA reads TGCGCCAGCGGGATCGGGGAGGGTGGCTACACCTTC.